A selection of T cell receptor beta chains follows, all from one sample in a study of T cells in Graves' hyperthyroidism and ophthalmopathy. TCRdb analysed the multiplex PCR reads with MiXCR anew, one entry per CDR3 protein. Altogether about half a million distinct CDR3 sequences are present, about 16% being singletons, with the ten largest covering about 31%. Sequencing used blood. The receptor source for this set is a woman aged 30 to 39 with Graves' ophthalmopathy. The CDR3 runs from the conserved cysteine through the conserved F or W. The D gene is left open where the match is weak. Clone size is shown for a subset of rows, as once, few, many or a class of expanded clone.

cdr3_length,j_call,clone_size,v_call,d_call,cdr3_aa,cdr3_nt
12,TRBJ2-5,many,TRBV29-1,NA,CSVDRGRETQYF,TGCAGCGTCGATAGGGGGAGAGAGACCCAGTACTTC
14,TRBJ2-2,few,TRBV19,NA,CASTKQGWSGELFF,TGTGCCAGTACTAAACAGGGTTGGTCCGGGGAGCTGTTTTTT
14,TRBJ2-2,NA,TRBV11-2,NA,CASGPTRNTGELFF,TGTGCCAGCGGCCCGACTAGAAACACCGGGGAGCTGTTTTTT
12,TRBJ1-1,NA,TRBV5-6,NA,CASSFSRRAAFF,TGTGCCAGCAGCTTTTCGCGCAGAGCTGCTTTCTTT
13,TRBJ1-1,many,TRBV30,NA,CAWSDIPDTEAFF,TGTGCCTGGAGTGATATCCCTGACACTGAAGCTTTCTTT
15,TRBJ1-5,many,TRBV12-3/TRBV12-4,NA,CASSNSGLSNQPQHF,TGTGCCAGCAGTAACTCCGGCCTTAGCAATCAGCCCCAGCATTTT
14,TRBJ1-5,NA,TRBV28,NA,CASSSDSLGQPQHF,TGTGCCAGCAGTTCCGACAGTCTAGGACAGCCCCAGCATTTT
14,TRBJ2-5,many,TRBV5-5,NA,CASRGVAVRETQYF,TGTGCCAGCAGAGGGGTCGCGGTTCGGGAGACCCAGTACTTC
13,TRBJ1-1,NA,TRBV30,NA,CAWSTPRTAEAFF,TGTGCCTGGAGTACACCTCGGACAGCAGAAGCTTTCTTT
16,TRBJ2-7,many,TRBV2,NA,CASKWGTIASPYEQYF,TGTGCCAGCAAGTGGGGGACCATCGCGTCCCCCTACGAGCAGTACTTC
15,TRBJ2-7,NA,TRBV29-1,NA,CSAPARDTVPYEQYF,TGCAGCGCCCCCGCGCGGGACACGGTACCGTACGAGCAGTACTTC
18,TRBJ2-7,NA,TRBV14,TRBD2,CASSPTGTSGSMKYEQYF,TGTGCCAGCAGCCCAACCGGGACTAGCGGGAGTATGAAGTACGAGCAGTACTTC
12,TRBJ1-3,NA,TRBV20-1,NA,CSAYGSRDTIYF,TGCAGTGCTTACGGGTCTCGGGACACCATATATTTT
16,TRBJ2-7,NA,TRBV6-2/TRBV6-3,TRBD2,CASSYFSGGRGREQYF,TGTGCCAGCAGTTACTTTAGCGGGGGAAGAGGCAGGGAGCAGTACTTC
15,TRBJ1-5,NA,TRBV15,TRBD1,CATSLDRGAHQPQHF,TGTGCCACCAGCCTGGACAGGGGCGCCCATCAGCCCCAGCATTTT
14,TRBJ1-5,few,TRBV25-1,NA,CASSEGRANQPQHF,TGTGCCAGCAGTGAGGGAAGGGCCAATCAGCCCCAGCATTTT
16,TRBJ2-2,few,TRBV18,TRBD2,CASSPRRAGESGELFF,TGTGCCAGCTCACCTAGGAGAGCGGGAGAAAGCGGGGAGCTGTTTTTT
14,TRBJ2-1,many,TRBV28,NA,CASSSASIYNEQFF,TGTGCCAGCAGTTCGGCTAGCATCTACAATGAGCAGTTCTTC
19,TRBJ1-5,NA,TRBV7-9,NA,CASSLGGFGKVSGHQPQHF,TGTGCCAGCAGCTTAGGAGGGTTTGGTAAGGTATCTGGTCATCAGCCCCAGCATTTT
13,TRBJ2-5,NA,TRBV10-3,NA,CAISAAGEETQYF,TGTGCCATCAGTGCGGCTGGTGAAGAGACCCAGTACTTC
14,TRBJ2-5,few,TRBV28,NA,CASTLRDKQETQYF,TGTGCCAGCACCCTCCGGGACAAACAAGAGACCCAGTACTTC
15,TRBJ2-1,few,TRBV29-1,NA,CSVEDTGSKGDEQFF,TGCAGCGTTGAAGATACAGGGTCTAAAGGGGATGAGCAGTTCTTC
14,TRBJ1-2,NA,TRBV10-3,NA,CAISAQAMNYGYTF,TGTGCCATCAGTGCACAGGCGATGAACTATGGCTACACCTTC
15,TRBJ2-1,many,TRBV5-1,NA,CASSSSGVSYNEQFF,TGCGCCAGCAGCTCAAGCGGAGTCTCCTACAATGAGCAGTTCTTC
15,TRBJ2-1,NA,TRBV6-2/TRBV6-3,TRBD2,CASSMTSGSNHEQFF,TGTGCCAGCAGTATGACTAGCGGGAGTAACCATGAGCAGTTCTTC
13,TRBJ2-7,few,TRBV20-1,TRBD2,CSASSGRSYEQYF,TGCAGTGCTAGTAGCGGGAGATCCTACGAGCAGTACTTC
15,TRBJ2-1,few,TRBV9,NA,CASSVEPGDYNEQFF,TGTGCCAGCAGCGTAGAGCCAGGCGACTACAATGAGCAGTTCTTC
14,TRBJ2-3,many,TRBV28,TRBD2,CASSWGRGTDTQYF,TGTGCCAGCAGTTGGGGGAGGGGCACAGATACGCAGTATTTT
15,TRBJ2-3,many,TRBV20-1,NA,CSARDGGKEKDTQYF,TGCAGTGCTAGAGATGGGGGGAAGGAGAAAGATACGCAGTATTTT